The 15 T cell receptor beta chains below come from one sample, sequenced in a study of graft-versus-host responses after intestinal transplantation. These TCRs' antigens remain unknown. Clones were read by immunoSEQ multiplex PCR, and TCRdb kept only the in-frame ones, dropping some. Among roughly 100,000 clones listed, under 95% were seen once. Specimen: unstimulated CD8+ T cells sorted from spleen or lymph node cells, collected before intestinal transplant. These receptors were collected from a human donor who received an intestinal transplant.

This chain connects TRBV19 to TRBJ2-1, with TRBD2 matching 9 bases. The CDR3 extends over 15 amino acids. CDR1 and CDR2 (germline): LNHDA, SQIVND (reference sequence). V dropped 5 bases and J dropped 5; count of bases not matched to a gene: 7. The CDR3 reads CASSLLAGIDNEQFF. The CDR3 DNA sequence: TGTGCCAGTAGTCTTCTAGCGGGGATCGACAATGAGCAGTTCTTC.

In this sample, this clone turned up once. V gene TRBV5-4 combines with J gene TRBJ1-5, with D possibly TRBD1 on 5 matching bases. This CDR3 spans 17 amino acids. Germline assignment: CDR1 SGHNT and CDR2 YYREEE (reference sequence). The V end was cut by 0 bases, the J end by 3 bases, with 16 bases between. This CDR3 is CASSLGPSGTLNQPQHF. In DNA form, the CDR3 reads TGTGCCAGCAGCTTGGGGCCCAGTGGGACTCTCAATCAGCCCCAGCATTTT. Filled out from reference TRBV5-4 and TRBJ1-5, the complete variable domain reads ETGVTQSPTHLIKTRGQQVTLRCSSQSGHNTVSWYQQALGQGPQFIFQYYREEENGRGNFPPRFSGLQFPNYSSELNVNALELDDSALYLCASSLGPSGTLNQPQHFGDGTRLSIL.

This chain uses TRBV7-9 with TRBJ2-1; 7 bases are shared with TRBD2. Germline V gene data show CDR1 as SEHNR and CDR2 as FQNEAQ (reference sequence). The CDR3 is made up of 15 amino acids. J lost 2 bases, V lost 1 base, and 2 bases had no gene match. Here the CDR3 reads CASSLGAGPYNEQFF. In DNA form, the CDR3 reads TGTGCCAGCAGCTTAGGAGCGGGGCCCTACAATGAGCAGTTCTTC.

The rearrangement links TRBV12-5 to TRBJ1-1; the match to TRBD1 covers 10 bases. In germline, CDR1 is LGHNT, CDR2 FRNRAP. This CDR3 has 14 amino acids. V lost 7 bases, J lost 4 bases, and 6 bases stayed unmatched. This chain's CDR3 is CASASGQGITEAFF. CDR3 sequence (DNA): TGTGCTAGTGCCTCGGGACAGGGGATCACTGAAGCTTTCTTT.

The count of this clone is one. The chain employs TRBV6-1 and TRBJ1-2; no clear D. The CDR3 length is 15 residues. Germline CDR1 is MNHNS and CDR2 is SASEGT. V was trimmed by 1 base and J by 4 bases, leaving 13 bases between them. DNA of the CDR3: TGTGCCAGCAGTGAAGATAGATTTGCTTCCTATGGCTACACCTTC. Translation gives CASSEDRFASYGYTF.

CDR3 in amino acids: CSVGLRGSYGYTF. The CDR3 DNA reads TGCAGCGTTGGGCTCAGGGGTTCTTATGGCTACACCTTC. The chain has TRBV29-1 and TRBJ1-2, with D possibly matching TRBD1 (6 bases). The CDR3 has 13 amino acids. Trimming pared 4 bases from V and 5 bases from J, leaving 14 bases between. Germline CDR1 SQVTM, CDR2 ANQGSEA.

The chain joins TRBV6-1 to TRBJ2-2; 7 nucleotides align to TRBD1. The CDR3 is 14 residues long. J lost 4 bases, V lost 7 bases, and 6 bases had no gene match. Germline CDR1 and CDR2: MNHNS and SASEGT. CDR3 amino acids: CASNRDSLTGELFF. The CDR3 nucleotides are TGTGCCAGCAACCGGGACAGCCTCACCGGGGAGCTGTTTTTT.

V and J are TRBV5-4 and TRBJ1-1; D is undetermined. V lost 0 bases to trimming and J lost 8 bases, with 5 bases between them. The CDR3 consists of 11 residues. Germline V gene data show CDR1 as SGHNT and CDR2 as YYREEE (reference sequence). CDR3 nucleotide sequence: TGTGCCAGCAGCTTGGGTCGAGAAGCTTTCTTT. This translates into CASSLGREAFF.

The V gene is TRBV11-2, the J gene TRBJ2-1; D unclear. In germline, CDR1 is SGHAT, CDR2 FQNNGV. V was trimmed by 0 bases and J by 5 bases, leaving 14 bases between them. The CDR3 is 16 residues long. In DNA form, the CDR3 reads TGTGCCAGCAGCTTAGATTTGACGGGTGTTAACAATGAGCAGTTCTTC. Its translation: CASSLDLTGVNNEQFF.

The genes are TRBV13 and TRBJ2-7; D is possibly TRBD1 (5 bases). V shed 0 bases and J shed 6 bases, with 12 bases lying between them. CDR1 and CDR2 (germline): PRHDT, FYEKMQ (reference sequence). This CDR3 region has 14 residues. Here the CDR3 reads CASSLGRDRGEQYF. The DNA for the CDR3 is TGTGCCAGCAGCTTAGGCAGGGATCGAGGCGAGCAGTACTTC.

This clone has only a few counts. The gene calls are TRBV7-9 and TRBJ1-2, with 10 bases matching TRBD1. The CDR3 totals 16 residues. J was trimmed by 3 bases and V by 6 bases; bases with no gene match: 10. The V gene's germline CDR1 is SEHNR and CDR2 FQNEAQ (reference sequence). DNA of the CDR3: TGTGCCAGCAGTCAAGCGGGGGGACAGGGGCACTATGGCTACACCTTC. Encoded protein: CASSQAGGQGHYGYTF.

V gene TRBV7-8 combines with J gene TRBJ2-1; no clear D. Germline V gene sequence: CDR1 SGHVS, CDR2 FQNEAQ. V gave up 3 bases and J gave up 3 bases, with 6 bases separating them. The length of the CDR3 is 13 residues. The CDR3 nucleotides read TGTGCCAGCAGCTTGACCAACTACAATGAGCAGTTCTTC. Its translation: CASSLTNYNEQFF.

This chain joins TRBV4-2 and TRBJ2-7; perhaps D is TRBD1 or TRBD2 (5 bases each). V shed 5 bases and J shed 1 base, with 12 bases lying between them. The CDR3 sequence is 14 residues long. CDR1 LGHNA and CDR2 YNFKEQ come from the germline V gene. CDR3 residues: CASSSGTESYEQYF. In nucleotides, the CDR3 is TGTGCCAGCAGCTCCGGGACGGAGTCCTACGAGCAGTACTTC.

The J gene is TRBJ2-1, the V gene TRBV5-1; D is perhaps TRBD2 (7 bases). CDR1 and CDR2 (germline): SGHRS, YFSETQ. The CDR3 covers 13 residues. V dropped 7 bases and J dropped 8 bases, with 16 bases sitting between them. CDR3 DNA sequence: TGCGCCAGCCTTGGGGGGGGGCTGGATGAGCAGTTCTTC. It yields the protein CASLGGGLDEQFF.

The chain has TRBV5-1 and TRBJ1-2; TRBD1 might be the D (5 bases). Trimming removed 1 base at V and 5 bases at J, with 18 bases between. CDR1 SGHRS and CDR2 YFSETQ come from the germline V gene. This CDR3 is 16 amino acids long. The CDR3 bases are TGCGCCAGCAGCTTGCCCCTTGAGGGGCCAACTTATGGCTACACCTTC. This translates into CASSLPLEGPTYGYTF.